A single sample is the source of the 5 T cell receptor beta chains below, sequenced in a study of prognosis after radiotherapy for stage I lung cancer (dated by TCRdb to about 2021). Sequencing was performed on an Illumina HiSeq 3000. The TCR beta CDR3 region was amplified from genomic DNA by two rounds of multiplex PCR. The first PCR round used primers specific to each TRBV and TRBJ gene, and the primer sequences were filed in Chinese patent CN105087789A. TCRdb reanalyzed the raw reads on its own, using fastp at Q25 for trimming and MiXCR for clone calling, and kept in-frame beta chains. Records with the same CDR3 protein are collapsed into one entry carrying the most frequent genes and DNA. Within this sample are 20,000 to 30,000 distinct CDR3 sequences, with about 40% of them counted one time only. The ten largest clones capture around a fifth of the sample. Sequencing was performed on PBMCs, taken before or after stereotactic body radiation therapy (not recorded which). The source is a donor over 45 with non-small cell lung cancer.

The V call is TRBV6-9, the J call TRBJ1-2; D perhaps matches TRBD1 (6 bases). The V end lost 4 bases, the J end lost 0 bases, and 9 bases lay between the germline ends. CDR3 size: 14 residues. From germline, CDR1 is MNHGY and CDR2 SVAAGI. CDR3 nucleotide sequence: TGTGCCAGCAGTTTGGACAGTACTAACTATGGCTACACCTTC. Translation gives CASSLDSTNYGYTF.

A remark on this clonotype: With a far larger clone one base away, a read error is the likely cause. The chain uses TRBV2 and TRBJ2-7; the D call may be TRBD1 or TRBD2 (5 bases each). This CDR3 comprises 15 residues. Germline V CDR1 and CDR2: SNHLY, FYNNEI. Trimming stripped 6 bases from V and 0 bases from J, with 15 bases between. CDR3 DNA: TGTGCCAGCAGCCCACCGGGGCACAGCTCCTACGAGCAGTACTTC. Protein sequence: CASSPPGHSSYEQYF.

The chain is built from TRBV6-2 or TRBV6-3 and TRBJ1-2; 11 bases align to TRBD1. Trimming cost V 7 bases and J 8 bases; bases outside gene matches: 12. The CDR3 length is 15 residues. Germline V lookup: CDR1 MNHEY, CDR2 SVGEGT. As DNA, the CDR3 is TGTGCCAGCATCCCACTAGGACAGGGGGCGGTAGGCTACACCTTC. Translating it yields CASIPLGQGAVGYTF.

Ten or more counts support this clonotype. This chain uses TRBV10-3 with TRBJ1-3; D is unclear. This CDR3 has 15 residues. Trimming removed 0 bases at V and 2 bases at J, with 8 bases between. The germline V gene encodes CDR1 ENHRY and CDR2 SYGVKD. The DNA of the CDR3 is TGTGCCATCAGTGAGTCGGGGAAAGCTGGAAACACCATATATTTT. Translation: CAISESGKAGNTIYF.

With respect to this clonotype: At one of its ends the junction is not consistent with the germline gene, which may arise from a read error. The chain has TRBV7-3 and TRBJ2-7; 7 nucleotides align to TRBD2. This CDR3 contains 15 residues. Germline loops: CDR1 SGHTA, CDR2 FQGTGA. CDR3 amino acids: CVSSPNSGISYEQYF. CDR3 DNA: TGTGTCAGCAGCCCTAACAGCGGGATCTCGTACGAGCAGTACTTC.